Below, 6 T cell receptor beta chains from the same sample are listed, as sequenced in a study of cytomegalovirus exposure and HLA in healthy donors. This PCR relied on a set of 60 Vbeta primers and 13 Jbeta primers. The table came from immunoSEQ multiplex PCR; TCRdb's copy has only in-frame clones and leaves some out. The data hold about 160,000 clones, with about 71% observed a single time. Specimen: PBMCs. These receptors were obtained from a woman aged 30 to 39 in good health and CMV-seronegative.

The chain couples TRBV9 to TRBJ2-5; possibly TRBD1 for D (6 bases). Germline CDR1 reads SGDLS; CDR2 reads YYNGEE. Trimming left V 4 bases short and J 0 bases short, with 16 bases between. This CDR3 is built from 16 residues. CDR3 loop: CASSPVSDSYQETQYF. The CDR3 DNA reads as TGTGCCAGCAGCCCAGTCTCGGACAGTTACCAAGAGACCCAGTACTTC.

The J gene is TRBJ2-1, the V gene TRBV7-3; 9 bases align to TRBD2. The CDR3 is 14 amino acids. Losses at the gene ends were 4 bases for V and 7 bases for J; bases not matched to a gene: 5. CDR1 and CDR2 (germline): SGHTA, FQGTGA. CDR3 protein: CASSSGLAVNEQFF. DNA for the CDR3: TGTGCCAGCAGCTCGGGACTAGCAGTAAATGAGCAGTTCTTC. The variable domain in full, with the rest retrieved from reference TRBV7-3 and TRBJ2-1, is GAGVSQTPSNKVTEKGKYVELRCDPISGHTALYWYRQSLGQGPEFLIYFQGTGAADDSGLPNDRFFAVRPEGSVSTLKIQRTERGDSAVYLCASSSGLAVNEQFFGPGTRLTVL.

The chain recombines TRBV28 with TRBJ1-3; tentatively, D is TRBD1 (6 bases). CDR1 and CDR2 from the germline V gene are MDHEN and SYDVKM. This CDR3 region has 13 residues. Between the trimmed V and J ends, which lost 2 bases and 4 bases, there was a span of 6 bases. The CDR3 sequence: CASSLDRGNTIYF. CDR3 nucleotide sequence: TGTGCCAGCAGTTTAGACAGGGGAAACACCATATATTTT.

In DNA, the CDR3 is TGCAGCGTTCAGGTCTTGGAAAACCAAGAGACCCAGTACTTC. Protein sequence: CSVQVLENQETQYF. The J gene is TRBJ2-5, the V gene TRBV29-1; D remains unclear. This CDR3 has 14 amino acids. With 5 bases removed from V and 0 bases from J, the gap between germline ends came to 13 bases. Per the germline V gene, CDR1 is SQVTM and CDR2 is ANQGSEA.

The CDR3 DNA reads TGTGCCAGCAGCTTTAGCGGGAGGGATACGCAGTATTTT. Translation: CASSFSGRDTQYF. This chain joins TRBV11-3 and TRBJ2-3; 10 bases are a match to TRBD2. The V and J ends lost 3 bases and 6 bases, in that order; junction bases with no gene match: 0. Germline CDR1 is SGHNT and CDR2 is YENEEA. The CDR3 spans 13 residues.

This clone was seen once. This rearrangement joins TRBV7-6 to TRBJ2-3, with 7 bases that match TRBD2. With 4 bases clipped from V and 1 base from J, the junction kept 8 bases outside the gene matches. The CDR3 spans 16 residues. Germline lookup yields CDR1 SGHVS and CDR2 FNYEAQ. CDR3 in amino acids: CASSYHTGGRTDTQYF. For the CDR3, the DNA is TGTGCCAGCAGCTACCACACGGGGGGTCGCACAGATACGCAGTATTTT.